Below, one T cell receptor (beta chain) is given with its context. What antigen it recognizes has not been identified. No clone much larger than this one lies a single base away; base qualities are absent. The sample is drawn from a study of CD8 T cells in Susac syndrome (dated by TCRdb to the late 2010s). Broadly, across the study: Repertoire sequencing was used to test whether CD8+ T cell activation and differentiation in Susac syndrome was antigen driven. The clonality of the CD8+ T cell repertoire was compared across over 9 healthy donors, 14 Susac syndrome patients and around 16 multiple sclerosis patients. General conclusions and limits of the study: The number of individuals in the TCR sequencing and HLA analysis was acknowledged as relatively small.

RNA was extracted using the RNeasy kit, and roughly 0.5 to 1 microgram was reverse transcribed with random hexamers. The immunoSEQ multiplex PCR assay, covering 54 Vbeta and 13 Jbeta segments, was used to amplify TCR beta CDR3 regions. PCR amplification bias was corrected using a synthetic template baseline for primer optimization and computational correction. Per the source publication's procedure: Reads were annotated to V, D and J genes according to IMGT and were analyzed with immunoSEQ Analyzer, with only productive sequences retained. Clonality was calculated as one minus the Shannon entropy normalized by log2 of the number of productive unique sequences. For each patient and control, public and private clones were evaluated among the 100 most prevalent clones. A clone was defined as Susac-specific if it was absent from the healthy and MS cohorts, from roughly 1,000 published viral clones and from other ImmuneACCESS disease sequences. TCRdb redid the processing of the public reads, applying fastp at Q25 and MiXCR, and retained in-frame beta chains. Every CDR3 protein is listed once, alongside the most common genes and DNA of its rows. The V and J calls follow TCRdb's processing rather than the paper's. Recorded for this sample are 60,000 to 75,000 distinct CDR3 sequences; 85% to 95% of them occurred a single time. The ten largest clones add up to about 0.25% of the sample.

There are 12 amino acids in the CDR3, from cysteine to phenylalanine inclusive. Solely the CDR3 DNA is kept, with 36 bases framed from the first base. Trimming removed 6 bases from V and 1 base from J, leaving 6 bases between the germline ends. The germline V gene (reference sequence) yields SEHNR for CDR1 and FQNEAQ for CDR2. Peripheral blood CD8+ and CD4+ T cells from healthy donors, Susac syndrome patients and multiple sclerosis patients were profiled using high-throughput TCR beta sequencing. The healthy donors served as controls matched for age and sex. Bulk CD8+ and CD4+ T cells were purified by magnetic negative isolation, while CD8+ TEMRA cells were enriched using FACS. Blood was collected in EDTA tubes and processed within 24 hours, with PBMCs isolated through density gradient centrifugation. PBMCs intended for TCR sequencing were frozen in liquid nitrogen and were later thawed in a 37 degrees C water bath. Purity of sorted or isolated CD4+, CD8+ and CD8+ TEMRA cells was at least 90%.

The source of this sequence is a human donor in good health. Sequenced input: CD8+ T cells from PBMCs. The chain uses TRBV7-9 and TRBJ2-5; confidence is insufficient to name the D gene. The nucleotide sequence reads TGTGCCAGCAGTTTCACCCAAGAGACCCAGTACTTC. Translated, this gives CASSFTQETQYF.